Listed below are T cell receptor beta chains from one sample, sequenced in a study of PD-L1 blockade in urothelial cancer. Clones were sequenced by immunoSEQ multiplex PCR, and TCRdb holds only the in-frame ones, with some missing. Among 75,000 to 90,000 clones listed, around 76% were seen once. The sample was PBMCs, taken around atezolizumab (anti-PD-L1) treatment. The receptor set was obtained from a man in his 70s with urothelial cancer. CDR3s include the opening cysteine and the closing phenylalanine or tryptophan. Fields, in order: J gene, clone size, D gene, V gene, CDR3 DNA, CDR3 protein. A D gene is named only where the DNA matches it firmly. The size of a clone is reported for some rows only, either as once, few or many, or as a class for expanded clones.

J gene: TRBJ1-5
clone size: -
D gene: TRBD1
V gene: TRBV11-3
CDR3 DNA: TGTGCCAGCAGCCGACAGGGTAGCAATCAGCCCCAGCATTTT
CDR3 protein: CASSRQGSNQPQHF

J gene: TRBJ2-3
clone size: -
D gene: TRBD1
V gene: TRBV10-3
CDR3 DNA: TGTGCCATCAGTGATAGGGACAGGGACACAGATACGCAGTATTTT
CDR3 protein: CAISDRDRDTDTQYF

J gene: TRBJ1-5
clone size: -
D gene: -
V gene: TRBV7-6
CDR3 DNA: TGTGCCAGCAGCCCTGAGACGGGTAATCAGCCCCAGCATTTT
CDR3 protein: CASSPETGNQPQHF

J gene: TRBJ2-3
clone size: -
D gene: -
V gene: TRBV27
CDR3 DNA: TGTGCCAGCAGTTTCGACGGGGCAGATACGCAGTATTTT
CDR3 protein: CASSFDGADTQYF

J gene: TRBJ2-1
clone size: few
D gene: -
V gene: TRBV4-3
CDR3 DNA: TGCGCCAGCAGCCAAGGGGGGGGGCTAGCGGAGGGTAATGAGCAGTTCTTC
CDR3 protein: CASSQGGGLAEGNEQFF

J gene: TRBJ1-4
clone size: -
D gene: -
V gene: TRBV12-2
CDR3 DNA: TGTGCAAGTCGCTCCCCCGGGACACAGGATGAAAAACTGTTTTTT
CDR3 protein: CASRSPGTQDEKLFF

J gene: TRBJ1-2
clone size: -
D gene: -
V gene: TRBV2
CDR3 DNA: TGTGCCAGCAGTGATAATAGAGGGGGTGGCTACACCTTC
CDR3 protein: CASSDNRGGGYTF

J gene: TRBJ2-1
clone size: -
D gene: -
V gene: TRBV9
CDR3 DNA: TGTGCCAGCAGCGCCTTAGGGGAATCGGGAGATGAGCAGTTCTTC
CDR3 protein: CASSALGESGDEQFF

J gene: TRBJ2-5
clone size: -
D gene: -
V gene: TRBV28
CDR3 DNA: TGTGCCAGCAGCCAAGCAGGGGAAGAGACCCAGTACTTC
CDR3 protein: CASSQAGEETQYF

J gene: TRBJ2-7
clone size: once
D gene: -
V gene: TRBV12-5
CDR3 DNA: TGTGCTAGTGGTTTGGTCACAGCTCACTCCTACGAGCAGTACTTC
CDR3 protein: CASGLVTAHSYEQYF

J gene: TRBJ2-1
clone size: once
D gene: -
V gene: TRBV4-2
CDR3 DNA: TGTGCCAGCAGCCAAGACAGGGGATACAATGAGCAGTTCTTC
CDR3 protein: CASSQDRGYNEQFF

J gene: TRBJ2-1
clone size: -
D gene: TRBD2
V gene: TRBV4-1
CDR3 DNA: TGCGCCAGCAGCCCCCAGGGCGGGACTAGCGGGGGGAGCTCCTACAATGAGCAGTTCTTC
CDR3 protein: CASSPQGGTSGGSSYNEQFF

J gene: TRBJ2-7
clone size: -
D gene: TRBD1
V gene: TRBV5-5
CDR3 DNA: TGTGCCAGCAGCTTCTGGACAGGGAACCACGAGCAGTACTTC
CDR3 protein: CASSFWTGNHEQYF

J gene: TRBJ2-1
clone size: -
D gene: -
V gene: TRBV28
CDR3 DNA: TGTGCCAGCAGTCCTGACATAAACAATGAGCAGTTCTTC
CDR3 protein: CASSPDINNEQFF

J gene: TRBJ2-3
clone size: -
D gene: TRBD2
V gene: TRBV11-3
CDR3 DNA: TGTGCCAGCAGCTTACGGGAGGGAGGGCCCTCAGATACGCAGTATTTT
CDR3 protein: CASSLREGGPSDTQYF

J gene: TRBJ1-5
clone size: once
D gene: -
V gene: TRBV11-2
CDR3 DNA: TGTGCCAGCAGCCTAAGCGGGCAGCCAAGCAATCAGCCCCAGCATTTT
CDR3 protein: CASSLSGQPSNQPQHF

J gene: TRBJ2-3
clone size: -
D gene: -
V gene: TRBV2
CDR3 DNA: TGTGCCAGCAACAAAGGGGTCCTAGCGGATACGCAGTATTTT
CDR3 protein: CASNKGVLADTQYF

J gene: TRBJ1-3
clone size: -
D gene: -
V gene: TRBV27
CDR3 DNA: TGTGCCAGCAGTTTACAGGGGAGCTCTGGAAACACCATATATTTT
CDR3 protein: CASSLQGSSGNTIYF

J gene: TRBJ1-2
clone size: once
D gene: -
V gene: TRBV29-1
CDR3 DNA: TGCAGCGTTACCGACACGAACTATGGCTACACCTTC
CDR3 protein: CSVTDTNYGYTF

J gene: TRBJ2-3
clone size: -
D gene: TRBD2
V gene: TRBV5-8
CDR3 DNA: TGTGCCAGCAGTCGGACTAGCAGATCAGATACGCAGTATTTT
CDR3 protein: CASSRTSRSDTQYF

J gene: TRBJ2-3
clone size: -
D gene: -
V gene: TRBV5-1
CDR3 DNA: TGCGCCAGCAGCTTGGAGCAGGGGACCACAGATACGCAGTATTTT
CDR3 protein: CASSLEQGTTDTQYF

J gene: TRBJ1-4
clone size: -
D gene: -
V gene: TRBV5-1
CDR3 DNA: TGCGCCAGCAGCACCACGGGGGTGACTAATGAAAAACTGTTTTTT
CDR3 protein: CASSTTGVTNEKLFF

J gene: TRBJ2-5
clone size: -
D gene: -
V gene: TRBV6-1
CDR3 DNA: TGTGCCAGCAGTGAAGACGGCCAAGAGACCCAGTACTTC
CDR3 protein: CASSEDGQETQYF

J gene: TRBJ1-5
clone size: -
D gene: -
V gene: TRBV18
CDR3 DNA: TGTGCCAGCTCACAGGACAGCTACAATCAGCCCCAGCATTTT
CDR3 protein: CASSQDSYNQPQHF

J gene: TRBJ2-5
clone size: -
D gene: TRBD2
V gene: TRBV7-6
CDR3 DNA: TGTGCCAGCAGCTTATCGACTAGCGACCAAGAGACCCAGTACTTC
CDR3 protein: CASSLSTSDQETQYF

J gene: TRBJ2-5
clone size: -
D gene: -
V gene: TRBV27
CDR3 DNA: TGTGCCAGCAAAAGCCTCGGACAGGGAGGGGAGACCCAGTACTTC
CDR3 protein: CASKSLGQGGETQYF

J gene: TRBJ1-2
clone size: -
D gene: TRBD1
V gene: TRBV19
CDR3 DNA: TGTGCCAGTACCTCAAACCGGGACAGGGATGGCTACACCTTC
CDR3 protein: CASTSNRDRDGYTF

J gene: TRBJ2-1
clone size: -
D gene: -
V gene: TRBV30
CDR3 DNA: TGTGCCTGGAGTCAGGAGAGGGGGGGGAATGAGCAGTTCTTC
CDR3 protein: CAWSQERGGNEQFF

J gene: TRBJ1-1
clone size: once
D gene: -
V gene: TRBV4-1
CDR3 DNA: TGCGCCAGCAGCCAGAGGCAGGGTGAAACTGAAGCTTTCTTT
CDR3 protein: CASSQRQGETEAFF

J gene: TRBJ2-7
clone size: -
D gene: -
V gene: TRBV9
CDR3 DNA: TGTGCCAGCAGCGAGGACCTTGGGGGGTACGAGCAGTACTTC
CDR3 protein: CASSEDLGGYEQYF

J gene: TRBJ2-5
clone size: -
D gene: TRBD2
V gene: TRBV7-2
CDR3 DNA: TGTGCCAGCAGCCCAGCGGGAGTAGTGGAGACCCAGTACTTC
CDR3 protein: CASSPAGVVETQYF

J gene: TRBJ1-2
clone size: few
D gene: -
V gene: TRBV5-4
CDR3 DNA: TGTGCCAGCAGCTTCAGGGTAGATGGCTACACCTTC
CDR3 protein: CASSFRVDGYTF

J gene: TRBJ1-1
clone size: few
D gene: TRBD1
V gene: TRBV5-4
CDR3 DNA: TGTGCCAGCAGCCCGGTTGGACAGGGGGAAAAAGCTTTCTTT
CDR3 protein: CASSPVGQGEKAFF

J gene: TRBJ1-1
clone size: -
D gene: -
V gene: TRBV20-1
CDR3 DNA: TGCAGTGCTAGAATGACTAATGAAGCTTTCTTT
CDR3 protein: CSARMTNEAFF

J gene: TRBJ1-6
clone size: few
D gene: TRBD1
V gene: TRBV6-4
CDR3 DNA: TGTGCCAGCAGTGACACCAACAGGGGATTTGGTAATTCACCCCTCCACTTT
CDR3 protein: CASSDTNRGFGNSPLHF

J gene: TRBJ2-1
clone size: -
D gene: -
V gene: TRBV19
CDR3 DNA: TGTGCCAGTAGTTCGATCGGGGGACTCTCCTACAATGAGCAGTTCTTC
CDR3 protein: CASSSIGGLSYNEQFF

J gene: TRBJ2-7
clone size: few
D gene: -
V gene: TRBV7-3
CDR3 DNA: TGTGCCAGCAGCCCCCGCAGGTTTGGGGAGCAGTACTTC
CDR3 protein: CASSPRRFGEQYF

J gene: TRBJ1-5
clone size: -
D gene: -
V gene: TRBV19
CDR3 DNA: TGTGCCAGTAGCTCACACCGGGATCGAAATCAGCCCCAGCATTTT
CDR3 protein: CASSSHRDRNQPQHF

J gene: TRBJ2-3
clone size: -
D gene: -
V gene: TRBV11-2
CDR3 DNA: TGTGCCACCGGACTGACCACAGATACGCAGTATTTT
CDR3 protein: CATGLTTDTQYF

J gene: TRBJ2-7
clone size: -
D gene: -
V gene: TRBV10-3
CDR3 DNA: TGTGCCATCAGTGTTCAGGGGCTCTACGAGCAGTACTTC
CDR3 protein: CAISVQGLYEQYF

J gene: TRBJ2-7
clone size: -
D gene: TRBD2
V gene: TRBV4-2
CDR3 DNA: TGTGCCAGCAGCCAAGGCCATTCGGGAAGCGGGAGTATGTACGAGCAGTACTTC
CDR3 protein: CASSQGHSGSGSMYEQYF

J gene: TRBJ2-1
clone size: -
D gene: TRBD2
V gene: TRBV7-2
CDR3 DNA: TGTGCCAGCAGCTTAGCGAGCGGGGGGGCCGGAAATGAGCAGTTCTTC
CDR3 protein: CASSLASGGAGNEQFF

J gene: TRBJ2-2
clone size: -
D gene: TRBD2
V gene: TRBV27
CDR3 DNA: TGTGCCAGCAGTTTAAGACTAGCGGGGGGGCGAGTGAACACCGGGGAGCTGTTTTTT
CDR3 protein: CASSLRLAGGRVNTGELFF

J gene: TRBJ1-2
clone size: -
D gene: -
V gene: TRBV29-1
CDR3 DNA: TGCAGCGTTGAAGATCCCGGGGTAGGGTATGGCTACACCTTC
CDR3 protein: CSVEDPGVGYGYTF

J gene: TRBJ2-3
clone size: -
D gene: -
V gene: TRBV6-6
CDR3 DNA: TGTGCCAGCAGTTATTCCGACCGACTCCGCACAGATACGCAGTATTTT
CDR3 protein: CASSYSDRLRTDTQYF

J gene: TRBJ2-7
clone size: -
D gene: TRBD2
V gene: TRBV6-4
CDR3 DNA: TGTGCCAGCAGTGAGGGGACCGGGACTAGCGAAAAGCCCTCCTACGAGCAGTACTTC
CDR3 protein: CASSEGTGTSEKPSYEQYF

J gene: TRBJ2-7
clone size: once
D gene: TRBD1
V gene: TRBV5-8
CDR3 DNA: TGTGCCAGCAGCGACCCTACAGGGGCCTACGAGCAGTACTTC
CDR3 protein: CASSDPTGAYEQYF

J gene: TRBJ1-2
clone size: -
D gene: -
V gene: TRBV29-1
CDR3 DNA: TGCAGCGCATCAGAGGGGGGGGGTTATGGCTACACCTTC
CDR3 protein: CSASEGGGYGYTF

J gene: TRBJ1-3
clone size: -
D gene: -
V gene: TRBV19
CDR3 DNA: TGTGCCAGTAGTGTGGACAGCGCTGGAAACACCATATATTTT
CDR3 protein: CASSVDSAGNTIYF

J gene: TRBJ2-5
clone size: -
D gene: -
V gene: TRBV29-1
CDR3 DNA: TGCAGCGTTGAGAGTACTACCCGGGGGACCCAGTACTTC
CDR3 protein: CSVESTTRGTQYF

J gene: TRBJ1-4
clone size: -
D gene: TRBD1
V gene: TRBV10-3
CDR3 DNA: TGTGCCATTCGGGGGACAGAACTTAATGAAAAACTGTTTTTT
CDR3 protein: CAIRGTELNEKLFF

J gene: TRBJ2-7
clone size: once
D gene: TRBD1
V gene: TRBV19
CDR3 DNA: TGTGCCAGTAGTGTAAACACAGGGGACGAGCAGTACTTC
CDR3 protein: CASSVNTGDEQYF

J gene: TRBJ2-2
clone size: -
D gene: TRBD2
V gene: TRBV2
CDR3 DNA: TGTGCCAGCACAGCCGGGAGGGTGAACACCGGGGAGCTGTTTTTT
CDR3 protein: CASTAGRVNTGELFF

J gene: TRBJ1-2
clone size: -
D gene: TRBD1
V gene: TRBV4-1
CDR3 DNA: TGCGCCAGCAGTCACGGGACAGCAAATTATGGCTACACCTTC
CDR3 protein: CASSHGTANYGYTF

J gene: TRBJ1-1
clone size: -
D gene: -
V gene: TRBV7-2
CDR3 DNA: TGTGCCAGCAGTCCGAACAGGGCCCGCACTGAAGCTTTCTTT
CDR3 protein: CASSPNRARTEAFF